These 30 T cell receptor beta chains originate from one sample sequenced in a study of tumor and adjacent non-tumor tissue in lung cancer. TCRbeta libraries were built with three rounds of nested PCR, modified from ARM-PCR. From the multiplex PCR reads, TCRdb called clonotypes with MiXCR, one entry per CDR3 protein. Found here are 75,000 to 100,000 distinct CDR3 sequences, roughly 70% of them singletons; the top ten hold approximately 16%. No cell sorting was done before RNA was extracted from the tissue. The sample comprised lung tumor tissue. These receptors were collected from a man in his sixties with non-small cell lung cancer.

In the case of this clonotype: An end of the junction does not agree with germline; a read error may underlie this. The chain uses TRBV20-1 and TRBJ2-5, with D perhaps matching TRBD2 (6 bases). The length of the CDR3 is 16 residues. From germline, CDR1 is DFQATT and CDR2 SNEGSKA (reference sequence). The CDR3 bases are TGCAATGCTAGGTTTAGCGGTAGGCGGAAGAAAGAGACCAAGTACTTC. It yields the protein CNARFSGRRKKETKYF.

To note about this clonotype: A much bigger clone sits one base away, suggesting this may be a read error. The rearrangement joins TRBV13 to TRBJ2-7; no clear D gene. Trimming shortened V by 7 bases and J by 7 bases, and 17 bases separated the two germline ends. Germline V lookup: CDR1 PRHDT, CDR2 FYEKMQ (reference sequence). The CDR3 runs 13 residues. Here the CDR3 DNA reads TGTGCCAGCAACTTCCAGGTCACGAAGGAGCAGTACTTC. It yields the protein CASNFQVTKEQYF.

This clonotype was found a few times. One base away lies a much larger clone, so this may be a sequencing read error. In DNA form, the CDR3 reads TGTGCCTGGAGTGTACGGAACAGAGTATACGAGCAGTACTTC. Amino acid sequence: CAWSVRNRVYEQYF. This chain uses TRBV30 with TRBJ2-7; the D is unclear. V gave up 0 bases and J gave up 4 bases, with 13 bases separating them. The CDR3 length is 14 residues. CDR1 and CDR2 (germline): GTSNPN, SVGIG (reference sequence).

The chain is built from TRBV11-2 and TRBJ1-4, with 11 positions matching TRBD1. This CDR3 is 16 amino acids long. V trimming: 5 bases; J trimming: 2 bases; junction bases outside the gene matches: 4. Germline CDR1 is SGHAT and CDR2 is FQNNGV. The CDR3 protein is CASSRTGGDTNEKLFF. The CDR3 nucleotides are TGTGCCAGCAGCAGGACAGGGGGCGACACTAATGAAAAACTGTTTTTT.

The chain has TRBV6-2 or TRBV6-3 and TRBJ2-3; TRBD2 is a possible D gene (5 bases). Germline CDR1 and CDR2: MNHEY and SVGEGT. The CDR3 sequence is 13 residues long. V was shortened by 10 bases and J by 3 bases, with 14 bases between the two germline ends. DNA of the CDR3: TGTGCCATCAATCGCGCGGGTACAGATACGCAGTATTTT. Translated: CAINRAGTDTQYF.

In regard to this clonotype: A single base separates this from a much larger clone, so it may be a read error. The chain carries TRBV7-9 and TRBJ2-1; D gene ambiguous. The CDR3 totals 15 residues. Germline V CDR1 and CDR2: SEHNR, FQNEAQ (reference sequence). Trimming removed 1 base from V and 5 bases from J, with 12 bases in between. The CDR3 protein is CASSLVGGGDNEQFF. Here the CDR3 DNA reads TGTGCCAGCAGCTTAGTGGGTGGCGGCGACAATGAGCAGTTCTTC.

The chain carries TRBV7-2 and TRBJ2-5; perhaps TRBD2 as D (6 bases). V lost 5 bases, J lost 2 bases, and 12 bases lay in between. This CDR3 is 14 amino acids long. In germline, CDR1 is SGHTA, CDR2 FQGNSA. CDR3 sequence (DNA): TGTGCCAGCAGCAGAGGAGGGCTTCAAGAGACCCAGTACTTC. Its protein is CASSRGGLQETQYF.

With regard to this clonotype: One end of the junction is discordant with germline, which a read error may explain. This chain links TRBV25-1 with TRBJ2-7; D is unclear. This CDR3 has 12 amino acids. Germline assignment: CDR1 MGHDK and CDR2 SYGVNS. DNA for the CDR3: TGTGTCAGCAGTAACCGAGTTAACGAGCAGTACTTC. Its translation is CVSSNRVNEQYF.

Remarks on this clonotype: Relative to the germline gene, one junction end is altered; a read error may explain this. This chain connects TRBV29-1 to TRBJ1-1; 7 positions agree with TRBD1. The CDR3 spans 13 residues. Germline lookup yields CDR1 SQVTM and CDR2 ANQGSEA. The CDR3 nucleotides read TGCAGCGTGCGACAGGGATTAAACACTGAAGCTCTCTTC. The encoded protein is CSVRQGLNTEALF.

In this sample, this clonotype turned up many times. V is TRBV19 and J is TRBJ1-1; D is perhaps TRBD1 (6 bases). Germline V gene sequence: CDR1 LNHDA, CDR2 SQIVND (reference sequence). Trimming removed 3 bases from V and 3 bases from J, with 17 bases in between. The CDR3 is made up of 16 amino acids. CDR3 loop: CASSILRQAGDTEAFF. The DNA for the CDR3 is TGTGCCAGTAGTATTTTAAGACAGGCCGGGGACACTGAAGCTTTCTTT. The entire variable domain, with the rest obtained from reference TRBV19 and TRBJ1-1, is as follows: DGGITQSPKYLFRKEGQNVTLSCEQNLNHDAMYWYRQDPGQGLRLIYYSQIVNDFQKGDIAEGYSVSREKKESFPLTVTSAQKNPTAFYLCASSILRQAGDTEAFFGQGTRLTVV.

This chain links TRBV6-6 with TRBJ1-3, with TRBD1 as a possible D gene (5 bases). V lost 8 bases and J 11 bases, leaving 16 bases between the germline ends. The CDR3 runs 12 residues. Germline assignment: CDR1 MNHNY and CDR2 SVGAGI (reference sequence). This CDR3 is CASCSNMGAIYF. CDR3 nucleotides: TGTGCCAGCTGCTCAAACATGGGGGCCATATATTTT.

This clonotype appeared once. A read error may be the cause here, since a much bigger clone is one base away. V is TRBV20-1 and J is TRBJ1-4, with D hard to call. V lost 6 bases and J lost 7, with 18 bases in between. CDR3 size: 14 residues. CDR1 is DFQATT and CDR2 is SNEGSKA in the germline V gene (reference sequence). This CDR3 is CSASTNCPGEKLFF. The CDR3 DNA reads as TGCAGTGCCAGCACTAATTGCCCTGGTGAAAAACTGTTTTTT.

A remark on this clonotype: The CDR3 does not end in the conserved phenylalanine or tryptophan, so this is likely a read error. J is TRBJ2-7 and V is TRBV11-1, with 10 bases aligning to TRBD1. The CDR3 has 15 amino acids. The germline V gene has CDR1 SGHAT and CDR2 FQDESV (reference sequence). CDR3 loop: CASSIAGQGRYDQYS. The CDR3 nucleotides read TGTGCCAGCAGCATCGCGGGACAGGGGCGTTACGATCAGTACTCC.

The CDR3 DNA follows: TGTGCCAGCAGTTCCGAGTCCAGGAACACTGAAGCTTTCTTT. Translation gives CASSSESRNTEAFF. The rearrangement links TRBV6-2 or TRBV6-3 to TRBJ1-1; D not resolved. V shed 4 bases and J shed 1 base, with 10 bases lying between them. This CDR3 spans 14 amino acids. Germline V gene sequence: CDR1 MNHEY, CDR2 SVGEGT.

On this clonotype itself: One end of the junction does not line up with germline, which may come from a read error. The genes are TRBV6-5 and TRBJ2-2; tentatively, D is TRBD1 or TRBD2 (5 bases each). The CDR3 runs 16 residues. Germline V gene data show CDR1 as MNHEY and CDR2 as SVGAGI. Here the CDR3 DNA reads TGTGCCAGCAGTAGATCCGGGGCCGCGAACACTGGGGAGCTGTTTTTT. Amino acid sequence: CASSRSGAANTGELFF.

Concerning this clonotype: A much larger clone differs from this one at a single base, so this may be a read error. The CDR3 protein is CASSLAKDQPQYF. The CDR3 DNA reads TGTGCCAGCAGCTTAGCTAAGGATCAGCCCCAGTATTTT. The chain joins TRBV7-9 to TRBJ1-5; D is uncertain. The DNA end favors TRBJ2-3, so the J call may be wrong. Germline values: CDR1 SEHNR, CDR2 FQNEAQ (reference sequence). This CDR3 has 13 amino acids.

This clonotype was recorded many times. The rearrangement joins TRBV5-6 to TRBJ2-3; TRBD2 matches at 7 bases. This CDR3 region has 14 residues. The V gene end was trimmed by 3 bases and the J gene end by 4 bases; junction bases not matched to a gene: 5. From germline, CDR1 is SGHDT and CDR2 YYEEEE. CDR3 DNA sequence: TGTGCCAGCAGCTGGGTGGGGGGGTCAGATACGCAGTATTTT. It yields the protein CASSWVGGSDTQYF.

As concerns this clonotype: This may come from a read error, since a much larger clone is one base off. The chain recombines TRBV12-3 or TRBV12-4 with TRBJ1-5; tentative D call: TRBD1 (6 bases). CDR3 length equals 13 residues. The CDR3 is CSSRFRGNQPQHF. The CDR3 DNA is TGTTCCAGCAGATTCAGGGGCAACCAGCCCCAGCATTTT.

This clonotype was counted between two and nine times. This chain connects TRBV11-2 to TRBJ2-5; 7 positions match TRBD1. V shed 5 bases and J 1 base; nucleotides not matched to a gene: 4. Germline loops: CDR1 SGHAT, CDR2 FQNNGV. CDR3 length: 14 amino acids. The CDR3 DNA follows: TGTGCCAGCAGCCCTTACAGGGGCCAAGAGACCCAGTACTTC. Its protein product is CASSPYRGQETQYF.

In regard to this clonotype: Possible read error: a much larger clone is one base away. This chain joins TRBV12-3 or TRBV12-4 and TRBJ2-7, with D perhaps TRBD1 or TRBD2 (5 bases each). This CDR3 region has 16 residues. CDR3 nucleotides: TGTGCCAACAGTGGGGGTTTAGGAGTCGACTCCTACGAGCAGTACTTC. Its protein product is CANSGGLGVDSYEQYF.

Note on this clonotype: One junction end disagrees with the germline gene, perhaps due to a read error. The gene calls are TRBV11-1 and TRBJ2-7; D remains ambiguous. Germline V CDR1 and CDR2: SGHAT, FQDESV (reference sequence). This CDR3 is 14 amino acids long. The CDR3 reads CASTFPGGAYEQYF. DNA of the CDR3: TGTGCCAGCACCTTTCCCGGCGGCGCATACGAACAGTACTTC. The full variable domain, with the rest looked up from reference TRBV11-1 and TRBJ2-7, is EAEVAQSPRYKITEKSQAVAFWCDPISGHATLYWYRQILGQGPELLVQFQDESVVDDSQLPKDRFSAERLKGVDSTLKIQPAELGDSAMYLCASTFPGGAYEQYFGPGTRLTVT.

This clonotype came up many times. The rearrangement joins TRBV12-3 or TRBV12-4 to TRBJ2-7; tentative D call: TRBD2 (6 bases). V lost 0 bases to trimming and J lost 6 bases, with 12 bases between them. The CDR3 runs 14 residues. CDR3 DNA sequence: TGTGCCAGCAGTTTAGCTGGAGGGAGAACCGAGCAGTACTTC. It encodes CASSLAGGRTEQYF.

Notes on this clonotype: This CDR3 is missing its conserved last phenylalanine or tryptophan, likely due to a read error. This sequence joins TRBV10-3 and TRBJ2-2; 8 nucleotides align to TRBD2. V lost 4 bases, J lost 6 bases, and 10 bases stayed unmatched. The CDR3 length is 16 residues. Germline lookup yields CDR1 ENHRY and CDR2 SYGVKD. The CDR3 bases are TGTGCCATCAGTGGGTCGGCAAAGCGGGGGTCCGGGGAGCTGTTTATT. It translates to CAISGSAKRGSGELFI.

As for this clonotype: A read error may explain this, as a much larger clone is one base away. The chain is built from TRBV20-1 and TRBJ2-3, with D maybe TRBD2 (5 bases). The V gene's germline CDR1 is DFQATT and CDR2 SNEGSKA (reference sequence). This CDR3 contains 15 residues. V dropped 4 bases and J dropped 3 bases, with 17 bases sitting between them. CDR3 in amino acids: CSATDLARRTDTQYF. The CDR3, as DNA: TGCAGTGCTACCGACCTTGCGAGGAGGACAGATACGCAGTATTTT.

On this clonotype: A junction end diverges from the germline sequence, so it may reflect a read error. The chain has TRBV5-1 and TRBJ2-3, with TRBD1 matching 10 bases. Germline V gene data show CDR1 as SGHRS and CDR2 as YFSETQ. The CDR3 spans 14 residues. The CDR3 DNA reads as TGCGTCAGCAGCGGAGGGACAGGGGTAGATACGCAGTATTTT. Translation gives CVSSGGTGVDTQYF. The whole variable domain, remainder taken from reference TRBV5-1 and TRBJ2-3, is KAGVTQTPRYLIKTRGQQVTLSCSPISGHRSVSWYQQTPGQGLQFLFEYFSETQRNKGNFPGRFSGRQFSNSRSEMNVSTLELGDSALYLCVSSGGTGVDTQYFGPGTRLTVL.

This clonotype was observed at least ten times. In DNA, the CDR3 is TGCAGTGCTAGGGTGGGGGGACTGGACTATGGCTACACCTTC. Protein: CSARVGGLDYGYTF. The V gene is TRBV20-1, the J gene TRBJ1-2; D is perhaps TRBD1 (5 bases). CDR1 is DFQATT, CDR2 SNEGSKA, per germline (reference sequence). Trimming stripped 3 bases from V and 3 bases from J, with 14 bases between. CDR3 length: 14 residues.

The chain joins TRBV28 to TRBJ2-5, with D perhaps TRBD1 (6 bases). The length of the CDR3 is 14 residues. V was clipped by 5 bases and J by 1 base, with 11 bases between them. Germline V gene sequence: CDR1 MDHEN, CDR2 SYDVKM. The CDR3 DNA follows: TGTGCCAGCAGTGACAGGACAATCCAAGAGACCCAGTACTTC. Amino acid sequence: CASSDRTIQETQYF.

The V gene is TRBV24-1, the J gene TRBJ2-1; D gene unclear. CDR3 length: 15 amino acids. Trimming took 8 bases from V and 0 from J, leaving 13 bases between them. Looked up from germline, CDR1 is KGHDR and CDR2 is SFDVKD. The CDR3 coding sequence is TGTGCCACCACGATGGTCTCAAGCTCCTACAATGAGCAGTTCTTC. Its translation: CATTMVSSSYNEQFF.

This clonotype has just one count. At one of its ends the junction is not consistent with the germline gene, which may arise from a read error. The chain joins TRBV7-2 to TRBJ1-1, with 8 bases matching TRBD1. The CDR3 sequence is 12 residues long. The germline V gene has CDR1 SGHTA and CDR2 FQGNSA. CDR3 sequence reads: CVSSRDRREAFF. DNA of the CDR3: TGTGTCAGCAGCAGGGACAGGAGGGAAGCTTTCTTT.

The chain uses TRBV6-2 or TRBV6-3 and TRBJ2-2; 9 bases align to TRBD1. The CDR3 loop spans 13 amino acids. Germline V lookup: CDR1 MNHEY, CDR2 SVGEGT. The V gene end was trimmed by 6 bases and the J gene end by 10 bases; junction bases not matched to a gene: 6. CDR3 sequence: CASRLQGAAELFF. In DNA form, the CDR3 reads TGTGCCAGCAGACTACAGGGGGCCGCGGAGCTGTTTTTT.